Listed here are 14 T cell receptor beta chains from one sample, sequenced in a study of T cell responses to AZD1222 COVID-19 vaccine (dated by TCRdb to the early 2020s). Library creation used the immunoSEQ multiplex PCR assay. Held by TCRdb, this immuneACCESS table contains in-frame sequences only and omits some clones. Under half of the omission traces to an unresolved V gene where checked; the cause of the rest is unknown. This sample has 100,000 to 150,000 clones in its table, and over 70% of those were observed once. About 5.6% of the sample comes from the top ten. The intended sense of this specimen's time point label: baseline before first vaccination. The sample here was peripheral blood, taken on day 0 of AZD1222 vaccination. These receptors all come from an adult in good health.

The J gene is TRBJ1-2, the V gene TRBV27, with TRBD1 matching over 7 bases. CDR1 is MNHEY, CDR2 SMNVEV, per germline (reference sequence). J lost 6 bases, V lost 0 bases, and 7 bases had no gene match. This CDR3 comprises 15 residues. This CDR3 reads CASSLSGGRVDGYTF. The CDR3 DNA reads TGTGCCAGCAGTTTATCAGGGGGCAGGGTAGATGGCTACACCTTC.

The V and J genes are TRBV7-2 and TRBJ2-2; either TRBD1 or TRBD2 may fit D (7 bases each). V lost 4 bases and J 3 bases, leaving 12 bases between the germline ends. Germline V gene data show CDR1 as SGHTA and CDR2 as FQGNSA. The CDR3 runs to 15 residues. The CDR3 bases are TGTGCCAGCAGCTGGGGGGGACAGTACACCGGGGAGCTGTTTTTT. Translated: CASSWGGQYTGELFF.

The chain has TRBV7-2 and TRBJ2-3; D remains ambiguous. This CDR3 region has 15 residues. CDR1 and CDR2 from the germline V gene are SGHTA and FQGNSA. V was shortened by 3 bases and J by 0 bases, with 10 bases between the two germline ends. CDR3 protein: CASSFDAASTDTQYF. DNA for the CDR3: TGTGCCAGCAGCTTTGACGCGGCTAGCACAGATACGCAGTATTTT.

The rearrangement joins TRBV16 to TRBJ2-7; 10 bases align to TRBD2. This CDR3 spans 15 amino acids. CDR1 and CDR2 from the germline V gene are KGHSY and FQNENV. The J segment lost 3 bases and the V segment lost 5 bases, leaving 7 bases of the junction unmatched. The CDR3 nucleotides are TGTGCCAGCAGCGAAGGACTAGCGGACTACTACGAGCAGTACTTC. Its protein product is CASSEGLADYYEQYF.

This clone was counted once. The CDR3 sequence: CASSLEGRNEKLFF. The CDR3 nucleotides read TGCGCCAGCAGCTTGGAAGGGAGAAATGAAAAACTGTTTTTT. This chain uses TRBV5-1 with TRBJ1-4; the D is unclear. The CDR3 extends over 14 amino acids. Germline CDR1 SGHRS, CDR2 YFSETQ. Trimming pared 0 bases from V and 5 bases from J, leaving 8 bases between. The full variable domain, in which reference TRBV5-1 and TRBJ1-4 provide the parts outside the CDR3, is KAGVTQTPRYLIKTRGQQVTLSCSPISGHRSVSWYQQTPGQGLQFLFEYFSETQRNKGNFPGRFSGRQFSNSRSEMNVSTLELGDSALYLCASSLEGRNEKLFFGSGTQLSVL.

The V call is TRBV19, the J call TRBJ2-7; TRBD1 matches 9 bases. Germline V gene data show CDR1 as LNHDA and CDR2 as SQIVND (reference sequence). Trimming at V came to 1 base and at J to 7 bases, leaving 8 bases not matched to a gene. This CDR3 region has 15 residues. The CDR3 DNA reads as TGTGCCAGTAGTATAGGGTGGTCGGACAGGGGTGAGCAGTACTTC. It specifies CASSIGWSDRGEQYF.

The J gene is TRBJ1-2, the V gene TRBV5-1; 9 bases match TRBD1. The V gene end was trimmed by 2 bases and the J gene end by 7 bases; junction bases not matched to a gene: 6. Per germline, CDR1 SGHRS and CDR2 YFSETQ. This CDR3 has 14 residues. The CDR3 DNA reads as TGCGCCAGCAGCTTTTGGGGACAGGGCTCTGGCTACACCTTC. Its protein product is CASSFWGQGSGYTF.

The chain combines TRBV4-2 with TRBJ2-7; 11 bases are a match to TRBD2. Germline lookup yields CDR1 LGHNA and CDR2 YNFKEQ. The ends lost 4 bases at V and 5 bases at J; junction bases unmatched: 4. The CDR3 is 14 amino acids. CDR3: CASSLLAGEDEQYF. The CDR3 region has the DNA TGTGCCAGCAGCCTACTAGCGGGAGAGGACGAGCAGTACTTC.

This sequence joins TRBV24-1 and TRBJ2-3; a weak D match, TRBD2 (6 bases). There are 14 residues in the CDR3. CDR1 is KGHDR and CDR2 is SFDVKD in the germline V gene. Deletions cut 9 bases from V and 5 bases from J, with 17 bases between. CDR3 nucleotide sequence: TGTGCCACCGGTCATGGGGGGATTGGAGATACGCAGTATTTT. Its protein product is CATGHGGIGDTQYF.

The CDR3 coding sequence is TGTGCCAGCAGCTTATCAAGACAGGGGCGCGGGACTGAAGCTTTCTTT. Translating it yields CASSLSRQGRGTEAFF. V gene TRBV5-5 combines with J gene TRBJ1-1, with TRBD1 matching over 8 bases. Germline CDR1 and CDR2: SGHKS and YYEKEE (reference sequence). This CDR3 has 16 amino acids. The V segment lost 2 bases and the J segment 5 bases; nucleotides outside the gene matches: 11.

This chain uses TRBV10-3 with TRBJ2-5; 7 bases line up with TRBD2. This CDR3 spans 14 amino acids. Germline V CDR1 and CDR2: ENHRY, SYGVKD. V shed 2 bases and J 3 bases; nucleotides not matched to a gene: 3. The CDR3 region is CAISESGVEETQYF. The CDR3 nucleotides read TGTGCCATCAGTGAGAGCGGGGTAGAAGAGACCCAGTACTTC.

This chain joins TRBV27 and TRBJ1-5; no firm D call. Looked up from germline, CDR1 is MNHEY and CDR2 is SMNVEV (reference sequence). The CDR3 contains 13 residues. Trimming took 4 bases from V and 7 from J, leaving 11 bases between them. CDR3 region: CASSSGSRQPQHF. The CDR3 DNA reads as TGTGCCAGCAGTTCGGGATCCCGGCAGCCCCAGCATTTT.

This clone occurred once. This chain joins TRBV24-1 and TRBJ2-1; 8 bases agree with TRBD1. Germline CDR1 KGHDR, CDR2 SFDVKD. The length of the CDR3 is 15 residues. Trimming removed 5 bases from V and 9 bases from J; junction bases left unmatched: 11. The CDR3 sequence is CATSALRAGGSEQFF. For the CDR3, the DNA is TGTGCCACCAGTGCCCTGAGGGCAGGGGGCAGTGAGCAGTTCTTC.

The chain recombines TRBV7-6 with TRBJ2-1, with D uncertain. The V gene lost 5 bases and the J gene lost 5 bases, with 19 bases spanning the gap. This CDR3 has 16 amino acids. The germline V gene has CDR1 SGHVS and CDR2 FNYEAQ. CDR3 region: CASSPARSAPNNEQFF. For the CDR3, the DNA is TGTGCCAGCAGCCCTGCCAGATCGGCCCCCAACAATGAGCAGTTCTTC.